Following are 10 T cell receptor beta chains from one sample sequenced in a study of blood T cells in healthy people across ages. The authors ran a second PCR of about 6 to 12 cycles using a sample-barcoded 5' primer and a J-beta primer mix. TCRdb processed the 5' RACE reads anew with MiXCR; each CDR3 protein has one entry. The profile shows fewer than 1,200,000 distinct CDR3 sequences, around 25% of them singletons. Another study also made use of these data, one on T cells of mothers and their children.

Sequenced sample: blood. The receptors here all came from a girl aged 2 to 9 in good health.

The chain joins TRBV5-1 to TRBJ1-1; 7 bases are a match to TRBD1. With V trimmed by 0 bases and J by 6 bases, 5 bases remained unmatched. Germline CDR1 and CDR2: SGHRS and YFSETQ. The CDR3 spans 14 residues. The CDR3: CASSLADRDPEAFF. As DNA, the CDR3 is TGCGCCAGCAGCTTGGCCGACAGGGATCCTGAAGCTTTCTTT.

This clonotype was seen more than once but under ten times. The rearrangement links TRBV10-3 to TRBJ2-7, with D perhaps TRBD1 (6 bases). The V end lost 6 bases, the J end lost 1 base, and 7 bases lay between the germline ends. Germline CDR1 is ENHRY and CDR2 is SYGVKD. The CDR3 totals 12 residues. CDR3 in DNA: TGTGCCATCAGGGACAGTTCCTACGAGCAGTACTTC. Amino acids: CAIRDSSYEQYF.

About this clonotype: The germline gene is not matched at one end of the junction; a read error may be the cause. The chain carries TRBV7-9 and TRBJ2-5; D is unclear. The J call may be in error: the DNA end matches TRBJ2-1 better. The CDR3 consists of 14 residues. Germline loops: CDR1 SEHNR, CDR2 FQNEAQ (reference sequence). CDR3: CASEPGAVYDEQFF. CDR3 coding DNA: TGTGCCAGCGAGCCAGGAGCAGTCTACGATGAGCAGTTCTTC.

This clonotype appeared a few times. This sequence joins TRBV28 and TRBJ2-7, with D possibly being TRBD1 (5 bases). Germline V gene lookup returns CDR1 MDHEN and CDR2 SYDVKM. The CDR3 sequence is 14 residues long. V was trimmed by 5 bases and J by 2 bases, leaving 13 bases between them. CDR3 region: CASSPPVGPYEQYV. CDR3 sequence (DNA): TGTGCCAGCAGTCCGCCGGTGGGGCCCTACGAGCAGTACGTC.

The chain links TRBV29-1 to TRBJ2-3, with D hard to call. This CDR3 spans 12 amino acids. The germline V gene has CDR1 SQVTM and CDR2 ANQGSEA. Trimming removed 7 bases at V and 2 bases at J, with 10 bases between. The CDR3 DNA sequence: TGCAGCGAGAGTCGGAACACAGATACGCAGTATTTT. Protein: CSESRNTDTQYF.

This clonotype was picked up a small number of times. The chain couples TRBV24-1 to TRBJ2-1, with D unresolved. The germline V gene encodes CDR1 KGHDR and CDR2 SFDVKD. The CDR3 spans 11 residues. Trimming cost V 5 bases and J 8 bases, with 6 bases left between them. This chain's CDR3 is CATSVTYEQFF. The CDR3 DNA reads as TGTGCCACCAGTGTAACATATGAGCAGTTCTTC.

This clonotype turned up a few times. The V and J genes are TRBV10-3 and TRBJ2-7; D is unclear. V was pared by 2 bases and J by 2 bases, with 4 bases between. The CDR3 contains 12 residues. Germline lookup yields CDR1 ENHRY and CDR2 SYGVKD. The CDR3 sequence: CAISEDPYEQYF. As DNA, the CDR3 is TGTGCCATCAGTGAGGACCCCTACGAGCAGTACTTC.

This clonotype was found a few times. J is TRBJ1-2 and V is TRBV20-1, with TRBD1 as a possible D gene (5 bases). Germline V gene data show CDR1 as DFQATT and CDR2 as SNEGSKA (reference sequence). The length of the CDR3 is 12 residues. The V end lost 6 bases, the J end lost 6 bases, and 14 bases lay between the germline ends. This CDR3 is CSAQSQGNGYTF. In DNA form, the CDR3 reads TGCAGTGCCCAGAGCCAGGGTAATGGCTACACCTTC.

The chain links TRBV12-3 or TRBV12-4 to TRBJ2-5; 9 positions agree with TRBD2. The V gene end was trimmed by 8 bases and the J gene end by 7 bases; junction bases not matched to a gene: 8. The CDR3 consists of 13 residues. This CDR3 is CASLTSGTRTQYF. As DNA, the CDR3 is TGTGCCAGCCTGACTAGCGGCACTAGGACCCAGTACTTC.

The rearrangement joins TRBV12-3 or TRBV12-4 to TRBJ2-7, with D perhaps given as TRBD1 or TRBD2 (5 bases each). The J call may be incorrect, as the DNA end agrees better with TRBJ2-1. The CDR3 spans 14 residues. The DNA of the CDR3 is TGTGCCAGCAGGGGGGAACGGACGTACAATGAGCAGTTCTTC. It is translated as CASRGERTYNEQFF.